This T cell receptor beta chain was found in a study of CD8+ T cells in alopecia areata (dated by TCRdb to 2017 to 2018). Broadly, across the study: The treated patients took part in an open-label pilot trial in which moderate-to-severe alopecia areata was treated with oral tofacitinib at 5 to 10 mg twice daily. Tofacitinib was given for 6 to 18 months, followed by 6 months of follow-up off drug to assess delayed response and recurrence. Disease severity in treated patients was measured with the SALT score, which quantifies the percentage of affected scalp surface area. The study used high-throughput TCRbeta sequencing to examine T cell clonal expansion in alopecia areata, in both the C3H/HeJ mouse model and human patients. Scalp tissue and sorted CD4+ and CD8+ peripheral blood T cells from patchy and totalis/universalis alopecia areata patients and from healthy controls were covered by human TCRbeta sequencing. Tofacitinib-treated patients had biopsies at baseline and at 4 and 24 weeks of treatment, with a later scalp biopsy in several patients. Scalp clonality was compared among normal scalp (n=4), patchy alopecia areata scalp (n=8), and alopecia totalis/universalis scalp (n=8). RNA was extracted with the PAXgene miRNA kit for fixed scalp, the miRNeasy kit for PBMCs, and the RNeasy kit for mouse skin. TCRbeta CDR3 regions were amplified by immunoSEQ multiplex PCR using 35 Vbeta forward and 13 Jbeta reverse primers.

The time point label here, explained by the study, means: roughly 24 weeks on oral tofacitinib. The treatment or condition label for this specimen denotes: oral pan-JAK inhibitor, 5-10 mg twice daily. Lesional scalp punch biopsies and peripheral blood were collected from alopecia areata patients. After PBMCs were isolated by density centrifugation and stained for CD3, CD4 and CD8, a FACSAria was used to sort CD4+ and CD8+ T cells. The germline V gene (reference sequence) specifies MNHEY as CDR1 and SMNVEV as CDR2. The CDR3 covers 16 residues, taking in both the cysteine and the phenylalanine. Only CDR3 DNA remains: 48 bases, in frame from the first base. The germline ends are 17 bases apart after V is trimmed by 5 bases and J by 0 bases. Here is what the overall study found, with its caveats: Resident alphabeta T cells in normal human skin are also sequenced, complicating scalp TCR repertoire analysis, unlike mouse skin dominated by gammadelta T cells. Tofacitinib significantly decreased scalp clonality and the number of expanded CD8+ clones among the top 100 scalp clones. Compared with normal scalp, lesional scalp, particularly in alopecia totalis/universalis, had higher clonality and more expanded CD8+ clones, which suggests antigenic drive. Compared with mice, TCR sequences shared between patients were less clear, possibly partly because of HLA diversity across the patient population. Many expanded lesional clones persisted in scalp and blood during tofacitinib treatment, which may partly explain relapse after stopping treatment. The treated cohort was small, with a single nonresponder, so links between baseline CD8+ expansion and response need larger studies.

Concerning this clone: Its antigen remains undetermined. Base qualities are not provided; no much larger clone lies one nucleotide away.

Libraries were constructed by the immunoSEQ multiplex PCR assay. For TCR sequencing, RNA was extracted from every sample and reverse transcribed into cDNA to serve as template. SuperScript III was used for first-strand cDNA synthesis, primed with a 2:1 mix of oligo-dT and random hexamers. A synthetic immune receptor repertoire was used to measure amplification bias, and any remaining bias was corrected computationally. The authors' analysis ran thus. After raw reads were preprocessed to remove errors, the CDR3 was defined following IMGT conventions as running from the conserved cysteine to phenylalanine. Clonality was computed as 1 minus the Shannon entropy, with the entropy normalized by log2 of the number of productive unique TCRs. Scalp TCRbeta sequences were cross-referenced with sorted blood CD4 and CD8 repertoires so that the CD4 or CD8 identity of scalp clones could be inferred. The source is immuneACCESS, and TCRdb retained only in-frame sequences with V and J called. Part of the clones is not carried over; for the studies checked, unresolved V genes explain less than half of this, and the remainder is unexplained. V and J calls and clone size are as listed in that table; D and trimming were resolved from the DNA. In all, the sample holds nearly 110,000 clones, and 84% of those were seen once. Of the sample, roughly 25% is held by the ten largest clones.

The receptor was isolated from a human donor with alopecia areata. The sample consisted of CD8+ T cells sorted from blood, taken at week 24, from a patient treated with tofacitinib. The V gene is TRBV27 and the J gene is TRBJ2-7; perhaps TRBD2 is the D gene, with 7 bases matching. The DNA sequence reads TGTGCCAGCAGTAAGCGGGACAACACCTTCTCCTACGAGCAGTACTTC. This sequence encodes CASSKRDNTFSYEQYF.